What follows describes a single T cell receptor (beta chain). The sequence runs out 3 residues before the end of the CDR3; the remainder is reconstructed from the germline J gene. The data are from a study of T cells in women clearing cervical HPV infection. In the study overall: Case blood was drawn a median around 140 days after lesion detection.

The CDR3 is 17 amino acids. CDR1 and CDR2 (germline): MNHEY, SVGEGT. V shed 5 bases, J shed 1 base, and the junction held 6 bases outside the gene matches. Genomic DNA, averaging approximately 1,300 ng per sample, yielded TCR beta CDR3 via immunoSEQ. This table comes from immunoSEQ multiplex PCR, and its TCRdb copy is limited to in-frame clones, with some not included. The sample table includes roughly 30,000 clones. Each participant carried one incident cervical HPV16 infection only. Cervical HPV DNA detected by MY09/MY11 PCR, typed by dot-blot. This clonotype originated in a woman aged 18-70 years with a cervical HPV16 infection that either progressed to CIN3+ or cleared (not recorded which). Sequencing was done on a sample of blood buffy coat. J is TRBJ2-3 and V is TRBV6-2 or TRBV6-3; 13 bases line up with TRBD2. The CDR3 DNA, read in part, is TGTGCCAGCAGTCCCCACGGACTAGCGGGGGGCACAGATACG. Translation gives CASSPHGLAGGTDT. The CDR3 as a whole reads CASSPHGLAGGTDTQYF.